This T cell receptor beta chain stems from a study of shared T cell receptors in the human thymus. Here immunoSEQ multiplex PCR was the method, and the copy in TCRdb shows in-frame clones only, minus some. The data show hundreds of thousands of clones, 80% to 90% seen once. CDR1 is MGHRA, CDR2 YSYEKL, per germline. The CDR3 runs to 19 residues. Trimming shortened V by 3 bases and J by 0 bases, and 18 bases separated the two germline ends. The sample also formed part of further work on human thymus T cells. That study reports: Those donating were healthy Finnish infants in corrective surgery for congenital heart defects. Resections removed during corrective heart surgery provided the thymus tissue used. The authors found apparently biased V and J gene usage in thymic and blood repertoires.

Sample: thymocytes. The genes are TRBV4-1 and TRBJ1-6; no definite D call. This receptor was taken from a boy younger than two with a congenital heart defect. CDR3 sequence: CASSHPVTSLSSYNSPLHF. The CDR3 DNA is TGCGCCAGCAGCCACCCTGTAACGAGTCTTAGCTCCTATAATTCACCCCTCCACTTT.